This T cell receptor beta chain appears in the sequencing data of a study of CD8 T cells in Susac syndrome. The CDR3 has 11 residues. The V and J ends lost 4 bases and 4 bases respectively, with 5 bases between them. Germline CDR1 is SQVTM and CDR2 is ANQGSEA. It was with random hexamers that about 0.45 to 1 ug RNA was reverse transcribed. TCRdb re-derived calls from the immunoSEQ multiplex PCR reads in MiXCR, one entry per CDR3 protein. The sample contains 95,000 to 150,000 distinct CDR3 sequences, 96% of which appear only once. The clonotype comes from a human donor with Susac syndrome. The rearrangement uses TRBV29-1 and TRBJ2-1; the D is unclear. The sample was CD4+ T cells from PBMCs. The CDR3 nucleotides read TGCAGCGTTGGGCAGTACAATGAGCAGTTCTTC. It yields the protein CSVGQYNEQFF.